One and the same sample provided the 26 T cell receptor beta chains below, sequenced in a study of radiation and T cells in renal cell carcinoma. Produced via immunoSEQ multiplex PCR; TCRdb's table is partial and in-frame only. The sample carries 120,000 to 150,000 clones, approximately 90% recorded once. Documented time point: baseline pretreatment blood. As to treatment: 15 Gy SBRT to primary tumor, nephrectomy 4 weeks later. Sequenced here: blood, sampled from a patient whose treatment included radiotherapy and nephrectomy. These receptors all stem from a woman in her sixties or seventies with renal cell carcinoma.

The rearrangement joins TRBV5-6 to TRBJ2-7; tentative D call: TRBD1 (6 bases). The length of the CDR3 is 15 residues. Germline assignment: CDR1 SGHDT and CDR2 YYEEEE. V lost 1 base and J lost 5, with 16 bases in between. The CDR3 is CASSLIWAGDHEQYF. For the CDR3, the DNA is TGTGCCAGCAGCTTGATCTGGGCAGGGGACCACGAGCAGTACTTC.

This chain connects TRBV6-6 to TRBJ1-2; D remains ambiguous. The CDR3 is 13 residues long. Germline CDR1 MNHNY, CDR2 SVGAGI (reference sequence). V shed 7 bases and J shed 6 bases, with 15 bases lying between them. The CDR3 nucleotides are TGTGCCAGCAAAGAGTCCGGCTCCAATGGCTACACCTTC. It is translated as CASKESGSNGYTF.

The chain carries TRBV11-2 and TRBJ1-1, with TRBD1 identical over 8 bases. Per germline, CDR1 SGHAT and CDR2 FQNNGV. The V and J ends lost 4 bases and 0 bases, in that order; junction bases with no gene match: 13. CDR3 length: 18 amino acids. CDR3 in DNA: TGTGCCAGCAGCTCGCCCAACAGGGGGGGGGCGATGAACACTGAAGCTTTCTTT. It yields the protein CASSSPNRGGAMNTEAFF.

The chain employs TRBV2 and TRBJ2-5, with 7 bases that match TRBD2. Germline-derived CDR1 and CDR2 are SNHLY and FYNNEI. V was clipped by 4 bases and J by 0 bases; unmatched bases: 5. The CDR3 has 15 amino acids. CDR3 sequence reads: CASSGQRGYQETQYF. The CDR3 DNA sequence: TGTGCCAGCAGTGGCCAGCGGGGCTACCAAGAGACCCAGTACTTC.

CDR3 amino acids: CASSLGGSGANVLTF. For the CDR3, the DNA is TGTGCCAGCAGCTTGGGGGGCTCTGGGGCCAACGTCCTGACTTTC. The chain joins TRBV5-5 to TRBJ2-6; no clear D. Germline CDR1 is SGHKS and CDR2 is YYEKEE (reference sequence). CDR3 length: 15 residues. V was cut by 0 bases and J by 0 bases, with 4 bases left in between.

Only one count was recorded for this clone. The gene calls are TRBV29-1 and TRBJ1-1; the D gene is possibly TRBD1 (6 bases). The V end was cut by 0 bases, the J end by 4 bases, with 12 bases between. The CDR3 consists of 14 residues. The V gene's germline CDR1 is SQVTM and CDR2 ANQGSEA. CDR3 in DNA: TGCAGCGTTGAAGATCACGGAGGGGGCACTGAAGCTTTCTTT. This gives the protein CSVEDHGGGTEAFF.

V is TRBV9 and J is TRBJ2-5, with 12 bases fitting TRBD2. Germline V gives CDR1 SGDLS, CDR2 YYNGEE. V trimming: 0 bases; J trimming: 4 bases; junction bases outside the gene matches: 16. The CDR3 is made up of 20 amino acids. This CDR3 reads CASSVVWWCLAGGPSETQYF. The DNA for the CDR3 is TGTGCCAGCAGCGTAGTGTGGTGGTGTCTAGCGGGGGGGCCGTCAGAGACCCAGTACTTC.

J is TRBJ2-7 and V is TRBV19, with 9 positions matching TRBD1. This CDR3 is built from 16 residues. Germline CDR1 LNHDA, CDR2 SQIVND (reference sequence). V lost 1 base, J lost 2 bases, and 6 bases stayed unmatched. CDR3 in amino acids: CASSIARDRAPYEQYF. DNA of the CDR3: TGTGCCAGTAGTATAGCCCGGGACAGGGCCCCCTACGAGCAGTACTTC.

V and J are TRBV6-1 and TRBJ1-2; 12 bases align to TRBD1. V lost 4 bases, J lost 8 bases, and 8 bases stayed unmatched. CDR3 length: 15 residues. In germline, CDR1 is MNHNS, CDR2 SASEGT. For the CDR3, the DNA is TGTGCCAGCAGTGGTTTGGGACAGGGGGCGAAGGGCTACACCTTC. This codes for CASSGLGQGAKGYTF.

CDR3 protein: CASSLDGINNSPLHF. CDR3 coding DNA: TGTGCCAGCAGCTTAGATGGCATAAATAATTCACCCCTCCACTTT. This chain joins TRBV7-2 and TRBJ1-6; no clear D. V was pared by 1 base and J by 5 bases, with 9 bases between. Germline V lookup: CDR1 SGHTA, CDR2 FQGNSA. There are 15 residues in the CDR3.

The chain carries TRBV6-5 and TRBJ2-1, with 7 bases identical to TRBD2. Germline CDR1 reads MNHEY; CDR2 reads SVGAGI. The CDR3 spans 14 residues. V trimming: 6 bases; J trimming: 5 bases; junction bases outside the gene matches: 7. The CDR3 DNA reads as TGTGCCAGCAGCCACGGGGGGAGGGACAATGAGCAGTTCTTC. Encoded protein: CASSHGGRDNEQFF.

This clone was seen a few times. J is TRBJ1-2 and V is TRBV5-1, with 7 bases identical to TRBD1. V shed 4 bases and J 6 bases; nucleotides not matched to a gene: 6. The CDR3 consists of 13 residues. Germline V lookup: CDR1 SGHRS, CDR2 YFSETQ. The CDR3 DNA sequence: TGCGCCAGCAGCCCGCCCGGGACAGATGGCTACACCTTC. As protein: CASSPPGTDGYTF. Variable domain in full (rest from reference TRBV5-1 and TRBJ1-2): KAGVTQTPRYLIKTRGQQVTLSCSPISGHRSVSWYQQTPGQGLQFLFEYFSETQRNKGNFPGRFSGRQFSNSRSEMNVSTLELGDSALYLCASSPPGTDGYTFGSGTRLTVV.

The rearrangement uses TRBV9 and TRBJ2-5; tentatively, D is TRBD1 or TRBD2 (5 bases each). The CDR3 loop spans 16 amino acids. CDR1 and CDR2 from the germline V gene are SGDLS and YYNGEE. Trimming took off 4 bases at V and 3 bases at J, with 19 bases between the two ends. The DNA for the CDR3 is TGTGCCAGCAGCACGACACCGGGACGGATCGAAGAGACCCAGTACTTC. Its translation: CASSTTPGRIEETQYF.

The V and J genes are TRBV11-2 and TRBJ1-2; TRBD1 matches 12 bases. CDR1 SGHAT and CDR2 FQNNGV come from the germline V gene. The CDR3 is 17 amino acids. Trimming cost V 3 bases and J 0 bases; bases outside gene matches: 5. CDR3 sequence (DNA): TGTGCCAGCAGCTTCGGGACAGGGGGCCACGCTAACTATGGCTACACCTTC. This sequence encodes CASSFGTGGHANYGYTF.

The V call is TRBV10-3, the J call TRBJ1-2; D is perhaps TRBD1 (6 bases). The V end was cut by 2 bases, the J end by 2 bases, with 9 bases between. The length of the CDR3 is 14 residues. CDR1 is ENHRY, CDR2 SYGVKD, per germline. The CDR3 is CAISEKGGNYGYTF. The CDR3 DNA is TGTGCCATCAGTGAGAAAGGGGGGAACTATGGCTACACCTTC.

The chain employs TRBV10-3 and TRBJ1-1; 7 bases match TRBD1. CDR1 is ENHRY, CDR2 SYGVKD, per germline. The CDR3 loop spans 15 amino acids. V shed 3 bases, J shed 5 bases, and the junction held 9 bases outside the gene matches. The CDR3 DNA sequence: TGTGCCATCAGTGATTTAATCCTGGGACAGACTGAAGCTTTCTTT. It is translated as CAISDLILGQTEAFF.

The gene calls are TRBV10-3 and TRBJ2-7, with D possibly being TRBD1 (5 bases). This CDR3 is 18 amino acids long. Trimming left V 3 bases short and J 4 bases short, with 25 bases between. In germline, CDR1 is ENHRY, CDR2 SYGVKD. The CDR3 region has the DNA TGTGCCATCAGTGACTCCCTCTTATTTGACAGCCCCGGGTACGAGCAGTACTTC. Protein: CAISDSLLFDSPGYEQYF.

CDR3 DNA: TGTGCCAGCAGCTTAGGGGAGAGCGAATCGAACACCGGGGAGCTGTTTTTT. Protein product: CASSLGESESNTGELFF. The gene calls are TRBV11-3 and TRBJ2-2; a weak D match, TRBD2 (5 bases). There are 17 residues in the CDR3. The germline V gene encodes CDR1 SGHNT and CDR2 YENEEA. The V end lost 1 base, the J end lost 0 bases, and 12 bases lay between the germline ends.

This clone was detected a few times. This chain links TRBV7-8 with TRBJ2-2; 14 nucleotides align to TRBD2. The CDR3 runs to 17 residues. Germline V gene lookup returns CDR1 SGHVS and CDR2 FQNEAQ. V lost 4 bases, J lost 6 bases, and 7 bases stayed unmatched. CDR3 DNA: TGTGCCAGCAGCTGGGGACTAGCGGGGGCCACTTCCGGGGAGCTGTTTTTT. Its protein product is CASSWGLAGATSGELFF.

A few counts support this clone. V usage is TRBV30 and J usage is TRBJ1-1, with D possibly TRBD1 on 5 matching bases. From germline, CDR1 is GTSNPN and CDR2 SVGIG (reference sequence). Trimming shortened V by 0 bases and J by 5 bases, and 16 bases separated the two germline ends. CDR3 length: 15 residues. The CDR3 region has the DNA TGTGCCTGGAGTGTCGCAGGGCTCCCGTTAACTGAAGCTTTCTTT. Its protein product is CAWSVAGLPLTEAFF.

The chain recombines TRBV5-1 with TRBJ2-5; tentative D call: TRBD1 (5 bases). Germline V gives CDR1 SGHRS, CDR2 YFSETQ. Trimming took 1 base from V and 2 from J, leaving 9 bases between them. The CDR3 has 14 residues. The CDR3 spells CASSLNPGQETQYF. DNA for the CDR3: TGCGCCAGCAGCTTGAATCCAGGGCAAGAGACCCAGTACTTC.

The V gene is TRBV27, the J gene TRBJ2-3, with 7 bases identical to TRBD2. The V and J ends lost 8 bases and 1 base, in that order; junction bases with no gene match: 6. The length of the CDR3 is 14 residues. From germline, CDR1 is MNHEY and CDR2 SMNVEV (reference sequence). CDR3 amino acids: CASGGRGGTDTQYF. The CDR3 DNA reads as TGTGCCAGCGGAGGGAGGGGTGGCACAGATACGCAGTATTTT.

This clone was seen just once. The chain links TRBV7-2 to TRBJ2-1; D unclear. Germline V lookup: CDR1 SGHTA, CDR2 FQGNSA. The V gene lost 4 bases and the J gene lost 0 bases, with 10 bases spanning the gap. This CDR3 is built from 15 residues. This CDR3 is CASSSGSFSYNEQFF. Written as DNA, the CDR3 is TGTGCCAGCAGCTCTGGATCCTTCTCCTACAATGAGCAGTTCTTC.

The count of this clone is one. CDR3 coding DNA: TGTGCCAGCAGCTCCGACAGTACGGGCCTTGGCTACACCTTC. Protein sequence: CASSSDSTGLGYTF. The chain is built from TRBV11-2 and TRBJ1-2; possible D gene TRBD1, 5 bases. The V and J ends lost 4 bases and 7 bases respectively, with 16 bases between them. The germline V gene has CDR1 SGHAT and CDR2 FQNNGV. CDR3 length: 14 residues.

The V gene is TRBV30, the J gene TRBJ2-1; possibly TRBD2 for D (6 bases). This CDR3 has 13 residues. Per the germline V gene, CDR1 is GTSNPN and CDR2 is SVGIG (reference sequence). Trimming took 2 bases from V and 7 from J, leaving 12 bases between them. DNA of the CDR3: TGTGCCTGGAGTTACGGGGGTGGAAATGAGCAGTTCTTC. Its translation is CAWSYGGGNEQFF.

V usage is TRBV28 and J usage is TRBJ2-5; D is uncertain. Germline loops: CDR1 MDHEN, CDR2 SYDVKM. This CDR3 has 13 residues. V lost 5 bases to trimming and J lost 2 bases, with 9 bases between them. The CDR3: CASSRPPQETQYF. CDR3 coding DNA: TGTGCCAGCAGTAGACCGCCACAAGAGACCCAGTACTTC.